The 31 T cell receptor beta chains reported below all come from one sample, sequenced in a study of blood T cells in healthy people across ages. Primers used in a second PCR of about 7 to 12 cycles were a sample-barcoded 5' primer and a J-beta primer mix. One entry per CDR3 protein, called by TCRdb with MiXCR from the 5' RACE reads. Of 500,000 to 650,000 distinct CDR3 sequences in the sample, about 29% are singletons; the top ten hold over 3.5%. These same data were also listed under a study on T cells of mothers and their children.

Sequences were obtained from blood. The receptor source for this set is a boy younger than 10 in good health.

This clonotype was seen a few times. The chain combines TRBV20-1 with TRBJ1-6; D call uncertain. V lost 3 bases, J lost 0 bases, and 0 bases lay in between. The CDR3 consists of 12 residues. The germline CDR1 and CDR2 sequences are DFQATT and SNEGSKA (reference sequence). In nucleotides, the CDR3 is TGCAGTGCTAGCTCCTATAATTCACCCCTCCACTTT. Its protein product is CSASSYNSPLHF.

This chain uses TRBV9 with TRBJ1-2, with 7 positions matching TRBD1. CDR1 SGDLS and CDR2 YYNGEE come from the germline V gene. Trimming cost V 0 bases and J 7 bases; bases outside gene matches: 6. This CDR3 spans 14 amino acids. The CDR3 bases are TGTGCCAGCAGCGTAGAGGGGGCAGGGAGTGGCTACACCTTC. It encodes CASSVEGAGSGYTF. Full variable domain (rest looked up from reference TRBV9 and TRBJ1-2): DSGVTQTPKHLITATGQRVTLRCSPRSGDLSVYWYQQSLDQGLQFLIQYYNGEERAKGNILERFSAQQFPDLHSELNLSSLELGDSALYFCASSVEGAGSGYTFGSGTRLTVV.

This chain connects TRBV12-3 or TRBV12-4 to TRBJ1-5; TRBD1 might be the D (5 bases). The CDR3 runs to 14 residues. V gave up 3 bases and J gave up 0 bases, with 6 bases separating them. The DNA for the CDR3 is TGTGCCAGCAGTTTTCAGGGTAGCAATCAGCCCCAGCATTTT. This gives the protein CASSFQGSNQPQHF.

This clonotype appeared a few times. J is TRBJ2-1 and V is TRBV14, with TRBD2 identical over 10 bases. The germline V gene encodes CDR1 SGHDN and CDR2 FVKESK. The length of the CDR3 is 18 residues. The ends lost 4 bases at V and 0 bases at J; junction bases unmatched: 9. CDR3 amino acids: CASSPAGGPMSSYNEQFF. The CDR3 DNA sequence: TGTGCCAGCAGCCCAGCGGGAGGGCCGATGAGCTCCTACAATGAGCAGTTCTTC.

This chain links TRBV19 with TRBJ2-2, with D perhaps TRBD2 (5 bases). Germline V lookup: CDR1 LNHDA, CDR2 SQIVND (reference sequence). The CDR3 has 14 amino acids. The ends were cut back, 3 bases at V and 6 bases at J, with 11 bases in the middle. CDR3 DNA: TGTGCCAGTAGTATGGTCTCGGGGTCCGGGGAGCTGTTTTTT. This sequence encodes CASSMVSGSGELFF.

Here the CDR3 DNA reads TGCAGTGCTCAAGGGAGGAGGGAGAGGTACAATGAGCAGTTCTTC. Its translation: CSAQGRRERYNEQFF. The J gene is TRBJ2-1, the V gene TRBV20-1; D may be TRBD2 (6 bases). CDR1 is DFQATT, CDR2 SNEGSKA, per germline (reference sequence). Trimming pared 5 bases from V and 4 bases from J, leaving 18 bases between. The CDR3 length is 15 residues.

The chain recombines TRBV27 with TRBJ2-7; no definite D call. The CDR3 loop spans 17 amino acids. Germline lookup yields CDR1 MNHEY and CDR2 SMNVEV (reference sequence). Trimming removed 4 bases at V and 0 bases at J, with 19 bases between. Here the CDR3 reads CASSSYPRQARSYEQYF. In DNA form, the CDR3 reads TGTGCCAGCAGTTCATACCCCAGGCAGGCACGCTCCTACGAGCAGTACTTC.

The rearrangement joins TRBV11-3 to TRBJ2-5; the D is unclear. The end of the DNA is better explained by TRBJ2-1, so the J call may be wrong. Germline V gives CDR1 SGHNT, CDR2 YENEEA. The CDR3 runs to 14 residues. CDR3 region: CASSPSGSTNEQFF. The DNA of the CDR3 is TGTGCCAGCAGCCCTAGTGGTAGTACCAATGAGCAGTTCTTC.

This clonotype was seen more than once but under ten times. The genes are TRBV6-6 and TRBJ2-5; 8 bases match TRBD2. V shed 2 bases, J shed 5 bases, and the junction held 7 bases outside the gene matches. This CDR3 has 15 residues. Germline V gives CDR1 MNHNY, CDR2 SVGAGI (reference sequence). Here the CDR3 DNA reads TGTGCCAGCAGTTACCCCCGGACTAGCAGGGAGACCCAGTACTTC. As protein: CASSYPRTSRETQYF.

J is TRBJ1-1 and V is TRBV29-1, with D hard to call. Germline lookup yields CDR1 SQVTM and CDR2 ANQGSEA. The CDR3 spans 12 residues. Trimming took off 4 bases at V and 2 bases at J, with 8 bases between the two ends. This chain's CDR3 is CSVAGHNTEAFF. The CDR3 nucleotides read TGCAGCGTTGCTGGGCATAACACTGAAGCTTTCTTT.

V and J are TRBV27 and TRBJ1-1, with 7 bases that match TRBD1. The CDR3 is made up of 14 amino acids. The trim removed 4 bases at V and 5 bases at J, leaving 7 bases unmatched. Germline values: CDR1 MNHEY, CDR2 SMNVEV (reference sequence). The CDR3 sequence: CASSSGQFTTEAFF. For the CDR3, the DNA is TGTGCCAGCAGTTCGGGACAGTTTACTACTGAAGCTTTCTTT.

This chain joins TRBV10-3 and TRBJ2-7; TRBD2 matches 10 bases. This CDR3 has 16 residues. With V trimmed by 6 bases and J by 4 bases, 12 bases remained unmatched. Germline values: CDR1 ENHRY, CDR2 SYGVKD. The CDR3 region is CAISGTGGTSAYEQYF. The CDR3 DNA is TGTGCCATCAGCGGGACAGGAGGGACTAGCGCGTACGAGCAGTACTTC.

The V gene is TRBV9, the J gene TRBJ2-2; D gene uncertain. The CDR3 totals 14 residues. CDR1 is SGDLS and CDR2 is YYNGEE in the germline V gene. Trimming left V 0 bases short and J 7 bases short, with 10 bases between. CDR3 sequence: CASSVGPQGGELFF. In DNA, the CDR3 is TGTGCCAGCAGCGTAGGTCCGCAAGGCGGGGAGCTGTTTTTT.

The chain carries TRBV7-9 and TRBJ2-5, with TRBD1 identical over 8 bases. The J call may not be correct, given that the DNA end is closer to TRBJ2-7. Germline V gene sequence: CDR1 SEHNR, CDR2 FQNEAQ (reference sequence). The CDR3 sequence is 14 residues long. CDR3 nucleotide sequence: TGTGCCAGCAGCAGTTCAGGGGGCGTATACGAGCAGTACTTC. It yields the protein CASSSSGGVYEQYF.

The J gene is TRBJ2-1, the V gene TRBV7-3, with D possibly TRBD2 on 5 matching bases. Germline V gene lookup returns CDR1 SGHTA and CDR2 FQGTGA. The ends were cut back, 5 bases at V and 8 bases at J, with 16 bases in the middle. The CDR3 runs 14 residues. Written as DNA, the CDR3 is TGTGCCAGCAGCCCCTCGATAGGGAGAGATGAGCAGTTCTTC. It is translated as CASSPSIGRDEQFF.

The chain joins TRBV11-2 to TRBJ2-5; D gene uncertain. The CDR3 consists of 13 residues. Germline V CDR1 and CDR2: SGHAT, FQNNGV. V lost 1 base to trimming and J lost 4 bases, with 7 bases between them. CDR3 coding DNA: TGTGCCAGCAGCTTAGTATTCAGAGAGACCCAGTACTTC. Translated, it gives CASSLVFRETQYF.

This chain joins TRBV5-1 and TRBJ1-3; tentatively, D is TRBD1 (6 bases). The V gene's germline CDR1 is SGHRS and CDR2 YFSETQ. V shed 2 bases and J shed 7 bases, with 13 bases lying between them. CDR3 length: 14 amino acids. CDR3 amino acids: CASSFSTGRNTIYF. As DNA, the CDR3 is TGCGCCAGCAGCTTCTCTACAGGGAGGAACACCATATATTTT.

The chain employs TRBV4-2 and TRBJ1-4; weak D call: TRBD1 (6 bases). Germline V gene data show CDR1 as LGHNA and CDR2 as YNFKEQ. V shed 8 bases and J shed 4 bases, with 11 bases lying between them. The CDR3 is made up of 13 amino acids. CDR3 sequence reads: CASLDSRNEKLFF. CDR3 DNA: TGTGCCAGCCTGGACAGTCGTAATGAAAAACTGTTTTTT.

In its sample, this clonotype was seen a few times. The chain carries TRBV20-1 and TRBJ2-5; no clear D. The DNA end lines up better with TRBJ2-7; the J call may be wrong. CDR3 length equals 14 residues. Germline lookup yields CDR1 DFQATT and CDR2 SNEGSKA (reference sequence). CDR3 in amino acids: CSAIGGSSSYEQYF. As DNA, the CDR3 is TGCAGTGCTATCGGCGGTTCCAGCTCCTACGAGCAGTACTTC.

This chain connects TRBV15 to TRBJ2-1, with D perhaps assigned TRBD1 or TRBD2 (6 bases each). The CDR3 runs to 17 residues. The V end was cut by 0 bases, the J end by 4 bases, with 16 bases between. Germline V gives CDR1 LNHNV, CDR2 YYDKDF (reference sequence). The CDR3 spells CATSRDLWGAIYNEQFF. Here the CDR3 DNA reads TGTGCCACCAGCAGAGATCTTTGGGGGGCGATATACAATGAGCAGTTCTTC.

The chain employs TRBV5-1 and TRBJ2-5; D unclear. The CDR3 has 15 residues. Trimming shortened V by 2 bases and J by 4 bases, and 15 bases separated the two germline ends. Germline V CDR1 and CDR2: SGHRS, YFSETQ. The CDR3 DNA reads TGCGCCAGCAGCTTTAGGACCGTGCCGGGAGAGACCCAGTACTTC. It codes for CASSFRTVPGETQYF. The full variable domain, with the rest looked up from reference TRBV5-1 and TRBJ2-5, is KAGVTQTPRYLIKTRGQQVTLSCSPISGHRSVSWYQQTPGQGLQFLFEYFSETQRNKGNFPGRFSGRQFSNSRSEMNVSTLELGDSALYLCASSFRTVPGETQYFGPGTRLLVL.

This chain joins TRBV10-3 and TRBJ2-5; 11 bases agree with TRBD2. After removal of 6 bases from V and 4 bases from J, the junction contained 7 bases not matched to a gene. Germline V gives CDR1 ENHRY, CDR2 SYGVKD. There are 15 residues in the CDR3. This CDR3 is CAIRDSGGVRETQYF. The CDR3 region has the DNA TGTGCCATCAGGGATAGCGGGGGGGTAAGAGAGACCCAGTACTTC.

This chain links TRBV5-4 with TRBJ2-1; 8 bases agree with TRBD2. The CDR3 spans 15 residues. The germline V gene has CDR1 SGHNT and CDR2 YYREEE (reference sequence). After removal of 7 bases from V and 7 bases from J, the junction contained 13 bases not matched to a gene. CDR3 bases: TGTGCCAGCGGCCCGGGGACTAGGGGAAGAAATGAGCAGTTCTTC. It codes for CASGPGTRGRNEQFF.

The chain uses TRBV29-1 and TRBJ2-7; TRBD1 is a possible D gene (6 bases). Per germline, CDR1 SQVTM and CDR2 ANQGSEA. CDR3 size: 13 residues. V shed 5 bases and J shed 6 bases, with 17 bases lying between them. CDR3 coding DNA: TGCAGCGTTTGGGACACTTTTTTCTCCGAGCAGTACTTC. As protein: CSVWDTFFSEQYF.

The sample holds a few counts of this clonotype. The rearrangement links TRBV20-1 to TRBJ1-2; D remains unclear. This CDR3 is 11 amino acids long. V was trimmed by 1 base and J by 3 bases, leaving 3 bases between them. CDR1 and CDR2 from the germline V gene are DFQATT and SNEGSKA (reference sequence). The CDR3 DNA reads as TGCAGTGCTAGAGGGGACTATGGCTACACCTTC. Its translation: CSARGDYGYTF.

This clonotype showed up just a few times. The V call is TRBV6-1, the J call TRBJ2-6, with D tentatively TRBD2 (5 bases). The germline V and J ends were trimmed by 4 bases and 2 bases, with 12 bases remaining between them. This CDR3 is built from 16 residues. CDR1 MNHNS and CDR2 SASEGT come from the germline V gene. The DNA of the CDR3 is TGTGCCAGCAGTGGTCTGCGGGCCCCTGGGGCCAACGTCCTGACTTTC. Residues: CASSGLRAPGANVLTF.

This clonotype was seen repeatedly, ten times or more. The rearrangement joins TRBV7-8 to TRBJ2-5; perhaps TRBD1 as D (6 bases). The germline V gene has CDR1 SGHVS and CDR2 FQNEAQ. Trimming took off 8 bases at V and 9 bases at J, with 16 bases between the two ends. This CDR3 has 12 residues. This CDR3 is CASWTVSAAQYF. The CDR3 region has the DNA TGTGCCAGCTGGACAGTCTCCGCGGCCCAGTACTTC. The full variable domain, rest sourced from reference TRBV7-8 and TRBJ2-5, is GAGVSQSPRYKVAKRGQDVALRCDPISGHVSLFWYQQALGQGPEFLTYFQNEAQLDKSGLPSDRFFAERPEGSVSTLKIQRTQQEDSAVYLCASWTVSAAQYFGPGTRLLVL.

The chain joins TRBV7-9 to TRBJ1-1; 7 bases fit TRBD1. The germline V gene encodes CDR1 SEHNR and CDR2 FQNEAQ (reference sequence). There are 16 residues in the CDR3. Trimming took 5 bases from V and 3 from J; bases not matched to a gene: 12. DNA of the CDR3: TGTGCCAGCAGCCAGCACAGGGGCGAAGGGGACACTGAAGCTTTCTTT. Its translation: CASSQHRGEGDTEAFF.

The chain carries TRBV10-3 and TRBJ2-6; 7 positions agree with TRBD1. CDR1 and CDR2 (germline): ENHRY, SYGVKD. V lost 6 bases and J lost 3; bases outside the gene matches: 8. The CDR3 consists of 16 residues. The CDR3 sequence: CAISLGTAVGANVLTF. CDR3 in DNA: TGTGCCATCAGCCTCGGGACAGCGGTTGGGGCCAACGTCCTGACTTTC.

This clonotype was recorded a few times. V gene TRBV2 combines with J gene TRBJ2-3; the match to TRBD2 covers 7 bases. There are 14 residues in the CDR3. The germline V gene encodes CDR1 SNHLY and CDR2 FYNNEI. The junction had 2 bases not matched to a gene; V was cut back by 3 bases and J by 2 bases. This CDR3 reads CASSERLATDTQYF. CDR3 bases: TGTGCCAGCAGTGAGCGACTAGCCACAGATACGCAGTATTTT.

The chain recombines TRBV27 with TRBJ2-5; 10 bases are shared with TRBD1. The junction had 19 bases not matched to a gene; V was cut back by 6 bases and J by 0 bases. From germline, CDR1 is MNHEY and CDR2 SMNVEV (reference sequence). The CDR3 runs to 20 residues. This CDR3 is CASSPKTGGRLSPYQETQYF. The CDR3, as DNA: TGTGCCAGCAGCCCCAAGACAGGGGGCCGACTTAGCCCGTACCAAGAGACCCAGTACTTC.